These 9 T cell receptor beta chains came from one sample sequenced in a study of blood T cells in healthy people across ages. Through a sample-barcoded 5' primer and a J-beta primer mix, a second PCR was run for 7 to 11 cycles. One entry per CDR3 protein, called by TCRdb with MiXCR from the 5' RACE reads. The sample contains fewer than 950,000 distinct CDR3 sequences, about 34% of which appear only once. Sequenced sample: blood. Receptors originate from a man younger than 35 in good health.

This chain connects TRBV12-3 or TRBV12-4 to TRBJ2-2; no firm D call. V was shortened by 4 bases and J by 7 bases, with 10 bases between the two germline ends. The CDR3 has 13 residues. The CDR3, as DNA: TGTGCCAGCAGTTCCCACACGTTCGGGGAGCTGTTTTTT. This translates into CASSSHTFGELFF.

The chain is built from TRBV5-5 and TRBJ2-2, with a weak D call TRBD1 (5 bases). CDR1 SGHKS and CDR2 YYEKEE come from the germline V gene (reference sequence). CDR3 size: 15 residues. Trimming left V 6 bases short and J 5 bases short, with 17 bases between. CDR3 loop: CASTLETTVTGELFF. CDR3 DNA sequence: TGTGCCAGCACGCTCGAAACGACAGTGACCGGGGAGCTGTTTTTT.

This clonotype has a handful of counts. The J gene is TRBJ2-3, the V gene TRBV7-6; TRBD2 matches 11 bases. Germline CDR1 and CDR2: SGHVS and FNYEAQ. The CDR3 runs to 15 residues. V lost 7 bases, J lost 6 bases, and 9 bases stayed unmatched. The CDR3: CASTPSGGYGDTQYF. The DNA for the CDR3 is TGTGCCAGCACCCCTAGCGGGGGGTATGGGGATACGCAGTATTTT.

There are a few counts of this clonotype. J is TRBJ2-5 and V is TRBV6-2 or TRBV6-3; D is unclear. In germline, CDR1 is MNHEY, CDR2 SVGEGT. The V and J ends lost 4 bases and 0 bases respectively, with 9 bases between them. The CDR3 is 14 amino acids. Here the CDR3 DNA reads TGTGCCAGCAGTTCTCCCGACTACCAAGAGACCCAGTACTTC. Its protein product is CASSSPDYQETQYF.

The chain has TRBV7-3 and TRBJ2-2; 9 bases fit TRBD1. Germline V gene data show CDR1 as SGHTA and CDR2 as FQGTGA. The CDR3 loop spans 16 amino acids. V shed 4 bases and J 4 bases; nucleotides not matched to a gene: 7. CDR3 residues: CASSYAGTGFTGELFF. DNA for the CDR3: TGTGCCAGCAGCTACGCCGGGACAGGGTTCACCGGGGAGCTGTTTTTT.

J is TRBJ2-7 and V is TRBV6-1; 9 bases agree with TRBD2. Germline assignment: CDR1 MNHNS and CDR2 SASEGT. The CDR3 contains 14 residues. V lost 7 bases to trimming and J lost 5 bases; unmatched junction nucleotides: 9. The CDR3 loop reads CASTRAGGDNEQYF. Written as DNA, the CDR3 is TGTGCCAGCACGCGAGCGGGGGGAGACAACGAGCAGTACTTC.

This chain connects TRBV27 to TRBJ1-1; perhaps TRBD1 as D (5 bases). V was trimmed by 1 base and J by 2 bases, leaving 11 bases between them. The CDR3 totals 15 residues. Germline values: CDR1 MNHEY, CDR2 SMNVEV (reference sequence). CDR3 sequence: CASSLYDSPNTEAFF. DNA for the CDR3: TGTGCCAGCAGTTTATACGACAGTCCAAACACTGAAGCTTTCTTT.

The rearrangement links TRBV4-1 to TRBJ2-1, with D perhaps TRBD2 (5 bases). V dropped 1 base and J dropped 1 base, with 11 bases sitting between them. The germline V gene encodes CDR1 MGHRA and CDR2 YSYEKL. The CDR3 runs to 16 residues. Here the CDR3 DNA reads TGCGCCAGCAGCCAAGTTCTCACTAGTTCCTACAATGAGCAGTTCTTC. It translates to CASSQVLTSSYNEQFF.

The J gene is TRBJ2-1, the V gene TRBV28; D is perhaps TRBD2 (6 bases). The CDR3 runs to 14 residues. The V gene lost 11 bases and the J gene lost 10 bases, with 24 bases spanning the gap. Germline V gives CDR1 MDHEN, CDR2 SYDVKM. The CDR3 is CALAVGRVRYEQFF. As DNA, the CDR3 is TGTGCCTTAGCGGTTGGCCGGGTGCGGTACGAGCAGTTCTTC.